This TCR beta chain was observed in a study of T cells in Graves' hyperthyroidism and ophthalmopathy. Regarding the study as a whole: Ophthalmopathy cases were set apart from stable hyperthyroidism by a 13 V-J model.

This CDR3 comprises 13 residues. The V gene's germline CDR1 is SGHRS and CDR2 YFSETQ. V lost 3 bases and J lost 7, with 10 bases in between. Amplification targeted TCR beta CDR3 regions from RNA transcripts. During a first-round RT-PCR of the TCR CDR3, the HTBI primer set was used. MiXCR, applied by TCRdb to the multiplex PCR reads, yields one record per CDR3 protein. The repertoire holds approximately 720,000 distinct CDR3 sequences, roughly 20% seen once, with approximately 15% in the top ten. This clonotype has a handful of counts. No antigen is known for it. This chain uses TRBV5-1 with TRBJ2-2; possible D gene TRBD2, 6 bases. The clonotype was recovered from a woman in her forties or fifties with Graves' hyperthyroidism that later progressed to Graves' ophthalmopathy. Sequenced material: blood. CDR3 sequence reads: CASSWDSYGELFF. The DNA for the CDR3 is TGCGCCAGCAGCTGGGACTCCTACGGGGAGCTGTTTTTT.